This T cell receptor beta chain was profiled in a study of T cell changes during pregnancy in multiple sclerosis. Germline CDR1 reads SGHRS; CDR2 reads YFSETQ. The ends were cut back, 4 bases at V and 9 bases at J, with 9 bases in the middle. The CDR3 runs 11 residues. Here immunoSEQ multiplex PCR was the method, and the copy in TCRdb shows in-frame clones only, minus some. This sample has over 65,000 clones, with approximately 91% found just once. This sequence originates from a female donor with multiple sclerosis, enrolled in a pregnancy study. The chain joins TRBV5-1 to TRBJ2-3; TRBD1 is a possible D gene (6 bases). Sample: peripheral blood, taken in the first trimester of pregnancy. CDR3 sequence reads: CASSTRGTQYF. CDR3 DNA sequence: TGCGCCAGCAGCACCAGGGGAACGCAGTATTTT.